This T cell receptor beta chain was documented in a study of T cell repertoires in cytomegalovirus infection. As for the study in general: Public TCR beta signatures provided an indication of both CMV infection and a matching HLA type. Findings of the study overall: CMV-specific TCR beta clonotypes restricted by HLA-C dominated the ex vivo response.

In the case of this clonotype: The antigen remains unidentified.

Germline V gene lookup returns CDR1 LNHDA and CDR2 SQIVND (reference sequence). CDR3 length: 15 residues. V lost 3 bases and J lost 5, with 16 bases in between. TCRdb ran MiXCR on the reads and lists one entry per CDR3 protein. This sample has approximately 990,000 distinct CDR3 sequences; 25% to 40% occur once, and the top ten carry around an eighth. This sequence originates from a human donor in good health (CMV status not recorded). Some clones in this sample may be carry-over from other donors' samples. This specimen was cultured CD8+ T cells from PBMCs, taken from culture after CMV antigen stimulation. The V and J genes are TRBV19 and TRBJ2-5; D could derive from TRBD1 or TRBD2 (5 bases each). The CDR3 DNA is TGTGCCAGTAGTATTTCGGACGGGGCCGGTGAGACCCAGTACTTC. As protein: CASSISDGAGETQYF.